One sample yielded the 14 T cell receptor beta chains listed below, sequenced in a study of neurological immune-mediated disorders. TCRdb independently ran MiXCR on the 5' RACE reads; one entry per CDR3 protein. Seen here are around 29,000 distinct CDR3 sequences, about 6% observed once, and the top ten hold roughly 2%. The sequenced sample consisted of CD4+ T cells from blood. These receptors were taken from a woman in her fifties or sixties in good health.

This clonotype is categorized as medium-sized. V usage is TRBV7-8 and J usage is TRBJ2-1; 8 bases are a match to TRBD2. CDR3 length equals 16 residues. V trimming: 5 bases; J trimming: 10 bases; junction bases outside the gene matches: 16. The germline gives CDR1 SGHVS, CDR2 FQNEAQ. CDR3 nucleotide sequence: TGTGCCAGCAGCGACCGAGCGGGAGCGACTGGGGACGAGCAGTTCTTC. Its translation is CASSDRAGATGDEQFF.

This clonotype has ten or more counts. The gene calls are TRBV24-1 and TRBJ2-2; D is ambiguous. The V end lost 4 bases, the J end lost 1 base, and 6 bases lay between the germline ends. The CDR3 extends over 14 amino acids. Per germline, CDR1 KGHDR and CDR2 SFDVKD. CDR3 in amino acids: CATSDQQNTGELFF. The CDR3 DNA reads TGTGCCACCAGTGACCAACAGAACACCGGGGAGCTGTTTTTT.

This clonotype was recorded at least ten times. The CDR3 reads CASSYQGRNSPLHF. CDR3 sequence (DNA): TGTGCCAGCAGTTACCAGGGGAGGAATTCACCCCTCCACTTT. The J gene is TRBJ1-6, the V gene TRBV6-6; possibly TRBD1 for D (6 bases). V was clipped by 2 bases and J by 7 bases, with 9 bases between them. Germline values: CDR1 MNHNY, CDR2 SVGAGI (reference sequence). There are 14 residues in the CDR3.

This clonotype was seen repeatedly, ten times or more. The chain recombines TRBV29-1 with TRBJ1-1; weak D call: TRBD1 (5 bases). This CDR3 region has 13 residues. Per germline, CDR1 SQVTM and CDR2 ANQGSEA. V lost 2 bases to trimming and J lost 11 bases, with 18 bases between them. The CDR3 protein is CSVERVGGVGAFF. The DNA for the CDR3 is TGCAGCGTTGAAAGAGTCGGGGGGGTCGGGGCTTTCTTT.

There are many counts of this clonotype. This chain links TRBV28 with TRBJ1-6; D is unclear. From germline, CDR1 is MDHEN and CDR2 SYDVKM. CDR3 length equals 12 residues. V lost 6 bases to trimming and J lost 7 bases, with 7 bases between them. The CDR3 here is CASSRVNSPLHF. The CDR3, as DNA: TGTGCCAGCAGCCGGGTAAATTCACCCCTCCACTTT.

This clonotype has at least ten counts. The gene calls are TRBV29-1 and TRBJ2-3; 12 bases agree with TRBD2. V was clipped by 5 bases and J by 6 bases; unmatched bases: 3. Germline V gene sequence: CDR1 SQVTM, CDR2 ANQGSEA. This CDR3 comprises 13 residues. The CDR3 DNA sequence: TGCAGCGTTCAGACTAGCGGGAGTGATACGCAGTATTTT. Protein product: CSVQTSGSDTQYF.

This clonotype came up many times. The chain recombines TRBV7-9 with TRBJ1-1, with TRBD1 identical over 10 bases. V lost 5 bases and J lost 5; bases outside the gene matches: 8. The CDR3 covers 15 residues. From germline, CDR1 is SEHNR and CDR2 FQNEAQ (reference sequence). This CDR3 is CASSRDRGGRTEAFF. The CDR3, as DNA: TGTGCCAGCAGCCGGGACAGGGGAGGAAGGACTGAAGCTTTCTTT.

The chain has TRBV19 and TRBJ2-2, with TRBD2 matching 11 bases. The CDR3 is made up of 16 amino acids. The germline CDR1 and CDR2 sequences are LNHDA and SQIVND (reference sequence). The V and J ends lost 7 bases and 7 bases, in that order; junction bases with no gene match: 11. The CDR3 loop is CASKVQLAGAGGELFF. The CDR3 bases are TGTGCCAGTAAGGTTCAACTAGCGGGAGCGGGCGGGGAGCTGTTTTTT.

In its sample, this clonotype was seen many times. The J gene is TRBJ2-2, the V gene TRBV27; D gene unclear. Trimming shortened V by 5 bases and J by 7 bases, and 17 bases separated the two germline ends. The CDR3 is 15 residues long. The V gene's germline CDR1 is MNHEY and CDR2 SMNVEV (reference sequence). CDR3 nucleotides: TGTGCCAGCAGTCCCCTGGGTCCAACCCGCGGGGAGCTGTTTTTT. Translated, it gives CASSPLGPTRGELFF.

Many counts were recorded for this clonotype. This chain joins TRBV20-1 and TRBJ2-7; D gene uncertain. Trimming pared 0 bases from V and 0 bases from J, leaving 24 bases between. CDR1 and CDR2 from the germline V gene are DFQATT and SNEGSKA (reference sequence). This CDR3 is built from 19 residues. The CDR3 DNA follows: TGCAGTGCTAGAGATGGTTTTCGATTCGAGCCCCTGAGCTCCTACGAGCAGTACTTC. Its translation is CSARDGFRFEPLSSYEQYF.

This clonotype was recorded at least ten times. The chain couples TRBV7-2 to TRBJ2-2; a weak D match, TRBD1 (7 bases). Trimming stripped 10 bases from V and 5 bases from J, with 20 bases between. The CDR3 is 15 amino acids. Germline V lookup: CDR1 SGHTA, CDR2 FQGNSA. The CDR3 region is CATHDRAAGTGELFF. The CDR3 bases are TGTGCCACCCATGACAGGGCGGCGGGAACCGGGGAGCTGTTTTTT.

This clonotype was seen more than once but under ten times. The chain recombines TRBV12-3 or TRBV12-4 with TRBJ2-7; 9 positions match TRBD1. Trimming cost V 6 bases and J 5 bases; bases outside gene matches: 5. CDR3 length: 13 amino acids. The CDR3 loop is CASSLGQGHEQYF. The CDR3 nucleotides read TGTGCCAGCAGCCTGGGACAGGGCCACGAGCAGTACTTC.

Many counts were recorded for this clonotype. V and J are TRBV7-2 and TRBJ2-2; possibly TRBD2 for D (6 bases). Germline V gene data show CDR1 as SGHTA and CDR2 as FQGNSA. CDR3 length equals 16 residues. The V gene lost 2 bases and the J gene lost 7 bases, with 17 bases spanning the gap. CDR3 in DNA: TGTGCCAGCAGCTTAAACGTGCTCGGGGGAGGCGGGGAGCTGTTTTTT. This codes for CASSLNVLGGGGELFF.

The sample holds a few counts of this clonotype. The V call is TRBV12-2, the J call TRBJ2-4; the table's D gene call, TRBD2, was not cross checked with the DNA. TRBV12-2 constitutes a pseudogene. This CDR3 comprises 16 residues. CDR3 sequence reads: CASRKLLAGDANIQYF. CDR3 nucleotide sequence: TGTGCAAGTCGCAAACTCCTAGCGGGAGACGCAAACATTCAGTACTTC.